The rows below give T cell receptor beta chains drawn from one sample of a study of Ad26.COV2.S vaccination and SARS-CoV-2 variants. TCRdb's table, derived via immunoSEQ multiplex PCR, lists solely in-frame clones and lacks some. This sample has approximately 300,000 clones, with 85% found just once. Sequencing was performed on peripheral blood, taken in a trial of Ad26.COV2.S vaccine versus placebo. The receptors here all came from a person between 18 and 59 years old who received the Ad26.COV2.S COVID-19 vaccine or a placebo. The CDR3 runs from the conserved cysteine through the conserved F or W. A D gene is named only where the DNA matches it firmly. Some rows have no size entry. The others give once, few or many, or a class for an expanded clone.

j_gene,v_gene,abundance,d_gene,CDR3nt,CDR3aa
TRBJ2-5,TRBV3-1/TRBV3-2,NA,TRBD2,TGTGCCAGCAGCCAAGACCCAGCGGGGGGCCAAGAGACCCAGTACTTC,CASSQDPAGGQETQYF
TRBJ2-2,TRBV7-3,NA,NA,TGTGCCAGCAGCCCCAGTAGAGTTGCGAGCACCGGGGAGCTGTTTTTT,CASSPSRVASTGELFF
TRBJ2-1,TRBV27,NA,TRBD2,TGTGCCAGCAAAGTCGGGGGGGTATCCTACAATGAGCAGTTCTTC,CASKVGGVSYNEQFF
TRBJ2-7,TRBV30,NA,NA,TGTGCCTGGAGTGGGGGGCGTCACCCCTACGAGCAGTACTTC,CAWSGGRHPYEQYF
TRBJ2-7,TRBV18,NA,NA,TGTGCCAGCTCACCAAGGACCCTGCGCGAGCAGTACTTC,CASSPRTLREQYF
TRBJ1-4,TRBV7-8,NA,TRBD1,TGTGCCAGCAGCTTAGTTCAGGGGGCGAAAAAACTGTTTTTT,CASSLVQGAKKLFF
TRBJ1-1,TRBV5-1,NA,NA,TGCGCCAGCAGCTTGGGCGGGCAGAACACTGAAGCTTTCTTT,CASSLGGQNTEAFF
TRBJ2-7,TRBV7-6,NA,NA,TGTGCCAGCAGCTTATATGGACGGCAGTCGCCCAGCGAGCAGTACTTC,CASSLYGRQSPSEQYF
TRBJ1-5,TRBV19,NA,NA,TGTGCCAGTAGTATTCGGTCCCGGGAGCCCCAGCATTTT,CASSIRSREPQHF
TRBJ1-3,TRBV24-1,few,TRBD1,TGTGCCACCAGTGATGGGACAGCCTCTGGAAACACCATATATTTT,CATSDGTASGNTIYF
TRBJ1-1,TRBV6-6,once,NA,TGTGCCAGCAGTTACAAGCGGAGGGTGGACACTGAAGCTTTCTTT,CASSYKRRVDTEAFF
TRBJ2-2,TRBV4-1,NA,NA,TGCGCCAGCAGCCATATCGGGGAGCTGTTTTTT,CASSHIGELFF
TRBJ1-6,TRBV6-5,NA,TRBD1,TGTGCCAGCACGCGTACGTCAGGGGGTTCACCCCTCCACTTT,CASTRTSGGSPLHF
TRBJ1-6,TRBV21-1,NA,NA,TGTGCCAGCAGCAGACCCCCTCCGACGGTACCCCTCCACTTT,CASSRPPPTVPLHF
TRBJ1-3,TRBV15,NA,NA,TGTGCCACCAGCAGGGGGGCCCGACAGGACACTGGAAACACCATATATTTT,CATSRGARQDTGNTIYF
TRBJ2-7,TRBV7-3,NA,NA,TGTGCCAGCAGCCCGCCTGGCGGCTCCTACGAGCAGTACTTC,CASSPPGGSYEQYF
TRBJ2-3,TRBV7-9,NA,NA,TGTGCCAGCAGCTTACGGGCAAGGGGAGATACGCAGTATTTT,CASSLRARGDTQYF
TRBJ2-1,TRBV5-1,NA,TRBD2,TGCGCCAGCAGTCGGAGTCCGTTGATTGGTCCTAGCGGGGGGGCGACCTACAATGAGCAGTTCTTC,CASSRSPLIGPSGGATYNEQFF
TRBJ2-1,TRBV19,NA,NA,TGTGCCAGTATAGGGGATCTACACAATGAGCAGTTCTTC,CASIGDLHNEQFF
TRBJ1-2,TRBV2,few,NA,TGTGCCAGCAGTGTTAAGTTGACAGCGCAGTATGGCTACACCTTC,CASSVKLTAQYGYTF
TRBJ2-7,TRBV6-5,once,TRBD1,TGTGCCAGCAGTCGGGACAGACCCTACGAGCAGTACTTC,CASSRDRPYEQYF
TRBJ2-3,TRBV7-2,NA,NA,TGTGCCAGCAGCTTAGATTCTAGCACAGATACGCAGTATTTT,CASSLDSSTDTQYF
TRBJ2-5,TRBV28,NA,NA,TGTGCCATTCAGGACGGGGAGACCCAGTACTTC,CAIQDGETQYF
TRBJ1-1,TRBV3-1/TRBV3-2,NA,NA,TGTGCCAGCAGCCCCTCAGGGAACACTGAAGCTTTCTTT,CASSPSGNTEAFF
TRBJ2-1,TRBV28,NA,NA,TGTGCCAGCAGACCCCCCCCCGCGAGCTCCTACAATGAGCAGTTCTTC,CASRPPPASSYNEQFF
TRBJ1-6,TRBV19,once,NA,TGTGCCAGTAGTGTAGGGTCCGGTTCACCCCTCCACTTT,CASSVGSGSPLHF
TRBJ2-1,TRBV7-8,NA,TRBD1,TGTGCCAGCAGCTTAATTAGAGGGGGCTGGCAGTTCTTC,CASSLIRGGWQFF
TRBJ1-4,TRBV6-5,once,TRBD1,TGTGCCAGCAGTTTACAGGGGGCTCGGGCTAATGAAAAACTGTTTTTT,CASSLQGARANEKLFF
TRBJ2-5,TRBV7-9,NA,TRBD1,TGTGCCAGCAGCTCCCGGGACAGGGGCGAAGAGACCCAGTACTTC,CASSSRDRGEETQYF
TRBJ2-7,TRBV27,NA,TRBD2,TGTGCCAGCAGGGGACTAGCGGGGGCCAACGAGCAGTACTTC,CASRGLAGANEQYF
TRBJ2-1,TRBV24-1,NA,NA,TGTGCCACCAGTGATCTCAGGATCGGTGAGGAGCAGTTCTTC,CATSDLRIGEEQFF
TRBJ1-1,TRBV10-3,NA,NA,TGTGCCACCTCGCAGATCGACTTTAGGGTAGGCACTGAAGCTTTCTTT,CATSQIDFRVGTEAFF